This is a list of T cell receptor beta chains from one sample in a study of cytomegalovirus exposure and HLA in healthy donors. Data came from immunoSEQ multiplex PCR; TCRdb stores just in-frame clones and leaves some out. The sample includes 150,000 to 180,000 clones, 80% of them seen just once. Specimen: PBMCs. These receptors all come from a woman in her thirties or forties in good health and CMV-seropositive. The CDR3 runs from the conserved cysteine through the conserved F or W. The order of the fields is V gene, clone size, J gene, D gene, CDR3 DNA, CDR3 protein. D genes are given only for firm matches. Not all rows give a size; the values are once, few, many and, for expanded clones, a class.

>TRBV7-6|.|TRBJ2-2|TRBD2
TGTGCCAGCAGCCCCCGAGGAGCGGGAAAAAGCACCGGGGAGCTGTTTTTT
CASSPRGAGKSTGELFF
>TRBV27|once|TRBJ2-2|.
TGTGCCAGCAGTTTTGGGGCAGGGGTCAACACCGGGGAGCTGTTTTTT
CASSFGAGVNTGELFF
>TRBV7-6|.|TRBJ1-2|.
TGTGCCAGCAGCCCGGTCTCGGCGGGGGGCCCTAATGGCTACACCTTC
CASSPVSAGGPNGYTF
>TRBV7-2|.|TRBJ1-5|TRBD1
TGTGCCAGCAGCTTAACCACAGGGGTCAATCAGCCCCAGCATTTT
CASSLTTGVNQPQHF
>TRBV6-5|.|TRBJ2-7|TRBD1
TGTGCCAGCAGTTACTCGAACAGGGGGCGCGACGAGCAGTACTTC
CASSYSNRGRDEQYF
>TRBV6-1|.|TRBJ2-7|TRBD2
TGTGCCAGCAGTGAAGCGGGCACTAGCGGGACTTCCGCCTACGAGCAGTACTTC
CASSEAGTSGTSAYEQYF
>TRBV30|.|TRBJ1-3|.
TGTGCCTGGAGCGTCTCTAGGTGGGGAAACACCATATATTTT
CAWSVSRWGNTIYF
>TRBV7-9|.|TRBJ2-1|.
TGTGCCAGCAGCTTTCAAGTGGCCGGGGATGAGCAGTTCTTC
CASSFQVAGDEQFF
>TRBV5-4|.|TRBJ2-7|.
TGTGCCAGCAGCTTCGGACAGACCTACGAGCAGTACTTC
CASSFGQTYEQYF
>TRBV5-1|once|TRBJ2-3|.
TGCGCCAGCAGCTTGGATAGCCCAGAAAAACGGGGGCAGTATTTT
CASSLDSPEKRGQYF
>TRBV15|once|TRBJ2-7|TRBD2
TGTGCCACCAGCAGAGATCTTGGACTAGAACACGAGCAGTACTTC
CATSRDLGLEHEQYF
>TRBV19|.|TRBJ2-5|TRBD2
TGTGCCAGTAGTATTACGGGAGGACCCAAAGAGACCCAGTACTTC
CASSITGGPKETQYF
>TRBV18|.|TRBJ1-1|TRBD1
TGTGCCAGCTCTCGGGACAGGGAAGGGTCCGAAGCTTTCTTT
CASSRDREGSEAFF
>TRBV21-1|.|TRBJ2-1|.
TGTGCCAGCAGCGAACCCACGGGACAGGGACTAAGCTCCTACAATGAGCAGTTCTTC
CASSEPTGQGLSSYNEQFF
>TRBV30|.|TRBJ2-7|TRBD2
TGTGCCCTGGACGGCAACGGGGGGTTCTACGAGCAGTACTTC
CALDGNGGFYEQYF
>TRBV11-3|.|TRBJ2-1|.
TGTGCCAGCTCTGCTAGCTCCTACAATGAGCAGTTCTTC
CASSASSYNEQFF
>TRBV2|.|TRBJ2-3|TRBD2
TGTGCCAGCAGTGAAAAGCGGGAAGTTACGCAGTATTTT
CASSEKREVTQYF
>TRBV29-1|.|TRBJ2-3|.
TGCAGCGTTGCCCCACCCCCAGGCACAGATACGCAGTATTTT
CSVAPPPGTDTQYF
>TRBV7-9|.|TRBJ2-1|TRBD2
TGTGCCAGCAGCTTGGCGGGACTAGCGGGAAACTACAATGAGCAGTTCTTC
CASSLAGLAGNYNEQFF
>TRBV2|.|TRBJ1-1|.
TGTGCCAGCAACAGGGTAATGAACACTGAAGCTTTCTTT
CASNRVMNTEAFF
>TRBV18|once|TRBJ2-1|TRBD2
TGTGCCAGCTCACCGACCAGCGGGGGCATACTTTACAATGAGCAGTTCTTC
CASSPTSGGILYNEQFF